These T cell receptor beta chains were read from a single sample in a study of T cell changes during pregnancy in multiple sclerosis. Some clones are missing from TCRdb's copy, which holds only in-frame ones; the method was immunoSEQ multiplex PCR. The table lists about 59,000 clones, 91% of them singletons. Material: peripheral blood, obtained before pregnancy. These receptors originate from a female donor with multiple sclerosis, enrolled in a pregnancy study. Each CDR3 is given with its conserved first and last residue. The order of the fields is V gene, clone size, J gene, D gene, CDR3 DNA, CDR3 protein. A D gene is named only where the DNA matches it firmly. The listing skips clone size in some rows; elsewhere it reads once, few, many or a size class.

v_gene: TRBV9; abundance: few; j_gene: TRBJ1-1; d_gene: NA; CDR3nt: TGTGCCAGCAGCGTTGGACCGGGATTTGGGGGGACTGAAGCTTTCTTT; CDR3aa: CASSVGPGFGGTEAFF
v_gene: TRBV7-3; abundance: NA; j_gene: TRBJ2-5; d_gene: TRBD2; CDR3nt: TGTGCCAGCAGCTTGGGAGGGAGGGAGACCCAGTACTTC; CDR3aa: CASSLGGRETQYF
v_gene: TRBV13; abundance: NA; j_gene: TRBJ1-3; d_gene: TRBD1; CDR3nt: TGTGCCAGCAGCCGACAGGGGGCTAACTCTGGAAACACCATATATTTT; CDR3aa: CASSRQGANSGNTIYF
v_gene: TRBV5-1; abundance: once; j_gene: TRBJ2-5; d_gene: TRBD2; CDR3nt: TGCGCCAGCATGCTAGCGGGTACCCCGTACCAAGAGACCCAGTACTTC; CDR3aa: CASMLAGTPYQETQYF
v_gene: TRBV5-4; abundance: NA; j_gene: TRBJ1-2; d_gene: NA; CDR3nt: TGTGCCAGCAGCTTGGCTCGCGGACAAACTAACTATGGCTACACCTTC; CDR3aa: CASSLARGQTNYGYTF
v_gene: TRBV30; abundance: NA; j_gene: TRBJ1-4; d_gene: NA; CDR3nt: TGTGCCTGGGTAGATCGGGACACCAATGAAAAACTGTTTTTT; CDR3aa: CAWVDRDTNEKLFF
v_gene: TRBV13; abundance: NA; j_gene: TRBJ1-4; d_gene: NA; CDR3nt: TGTGCCAGCAGCTCCGGGGGAGTTGAAAAACTGTTTTTT; CDR3aa: CASSSGGVEKLFF
v_gene: TRBV10-3; abundance: NA; j_gene: TRBJ1-1; d_gene: TRBD1; CDR3nt: TGTGCCATCAGCGACAGGGTCTTTGGAACTGAAGCTTTCTTT; CDR3aa: CAISDRVFGTEAFF
v_gene: TRBV21-1; abundance: NA; j_gene: TRBJ2-1; d_gene: NA; CDR3nt: TGTGCCAGCAGCCAAATAGTACTAGCGGGGGGGGAAGAGCAGTTCTTC; CDR3aa: CASSQIVLAGGEEQFF
v_gene: TRBV16; abundance: NA; j_gene: TRBJ1-2; d_gene: NA; CDR3nt: TGTGCCAGCAGCCCCCTCGGGACAAGGGACAACTATGGCTACACCTTC; CDR3aa: CASSPLGTRDNYGYTF
v_gene: TRBV15; abundance: NA; j_gene: TRBJ1-2; d_gene: TRBD1; CDR3nt: TGTGCCACCAGCAGCCGGGACAGGGGGCGAAGTGGCTACACCTTC; CDR3aa: CATSSRDRGRSGYTF
v_gene: TRBV2; abundance: NA; j_gene: TRBJ1-6; d_gene: NA; CDR3nt: TGTGCCAGCAGTGAGAGGGGGGGCTTAAATTCACCCCTCCACTTT; CDR3aa: CASSERGGLNSPLHF
v_gene: TRBV11-2; abundance: NA; j_gene: TRBJ1-2; d_gene: TRBD1; CDR3nt: TGTGCCAGCAGCTGGGAAGGACAGGGGAACTATGGCTACACCTTC; CDR3aa: CASSWEGQGNYGYTF
v_gene: TRBV9; abundance: NA; j_gene: TRBJ1-2; d_gene: NA; CDR3nt: TGTGCCAGCAGCGGTGAGGGAGTGGGGAACTATGGCTACACCTTC; CDR3aa: CASSGEGVGNYGYTF
v_gene: TRBV7-9; abundance: NA; j_gene: TRBJ2-1; d_gene: TRBD2; CDR3nt: TGTGCCAGCAGCTTAGTTGGACTAGCGGGGGGTACCTACAATGAGCAGTTCTTC; CDR3aa: CASSLVGLAGGTYNEQFF
v_gene: TRBV28; abundance: NA; j_gene: TRBJ2-7; d_gene: TRBD2; CDR3nt: TGTGCCAGCAGCTCCCAACTAGCGGGGGGGGTCGAGCAGTACTTC; CDR3aa: CASSSQLAGGVEQYF
v_gene: TRBV11-2; abundance: NA; j_gene: TRBJ1-1; d_gene: NA; CDR3nt: TGTGCCAGCAGCCCCAGGGAGAACACTGAAGCTTTCTTT; CDR3aa: CASSPRENTEAFF
v_gene: TRBV19; abundance: NA; j_gene: TRBJ2-4; d_gene: TRBD2; CDR3nt: TGTGCCAGTTGCCACGGGGGGAGCAGAAACATTCAGTACTTC; CDR3aa: CASCHGGSRNIQYF
v_gene: TRBV5-1; abundance: NA; j_gene: TRBJ1-2; d_gene: NA; CDR3nt: TGCGCCAGCAGCCCTCAGGGGAGAGGCTACACCTTC; CDR3aa: CASSPQGRGYTF
v_gene: TRBV5-6; abundance: NA; j_gene: TRBJ1-2; d_gene: NA; CDR3nt: TGTGCCAGCAGCTTGGGACAGCTCCTTAACTATGGCTACACCTTC; CDR3aa: CASSLGQLLNYGYTF
v_gene: TRBV6-6; abundance: NA; j_gene: TRBJ2-7; d_gene: TRBD2; CDR3nt: TGTGCCAGCAGTTCCGGACTAGCGGGGGTCGACGAGCAGTACTTC; CDR3aa: CASSSGLAGVDEQYF
v_gene: TRBV5-4; abundance: NA; j_gene: TRBJ2-7; d_gene: NA; CDR3nt: TGTGCCAGCAGCTTGGATGGGGGGACAGTGGGCTCCGAGCAGTACTTC; CDR3aa: CASSLDGGTVGSEQYF
v_gene: TRBV7-2; abundance: NA; j_gene: TRBJ2-3; d_gene: NA; CDR3nt: TGTGCCAGCAGCTCGGGGGAGAGCACAGATACGCAGTATTTT; CDR3aa: CASSSGESTDTQYF
v_gene: TRBV6-6; abundance: NA; j_gene: TRBJ2-7; d_gene: NA; CDR3nt: TGTGCCAGCAGTTACCAGCCGGAGGGGAGCTACGAGCAGTACTTC; CDR3aa: CASSYQPEGSYEQYF
v_gene: TRBV13; abundance: NA; j_gene: TRBJ2-2; d_gene: TRBD1; CDR3nt: TGTGCCAGCAGCTCGGGACAGGGGATTTTCACCGGGGAGCTGTTTTTT; CDR3aa: CASSSGQGIFTGELFF
v_gene: TRBV4-3; abundance: NA; j_gene: TRBJ1-6; d_gene: NA; CDR3nt: TGCGCCAGCAGCCAAAAACGGGACACGTCCTATAATTCACCCCTCCACTTT; CDR3aa: CASSQKRDTSYNSPLHF
v_gene: TRBV5-1; abundance: NA; j_gene: TRBJ1-3; d_gene: TRBD1; CDR3nt: TGCGCCAGCACCTTGGGACAGGGGGACGGAAACACCATATATTTT; CDR3aa: CASTLGQGDGNTIYF
v_gene: TRBV5-6; abundance: NA; j_gene: TRBJ2-1; d_gene: TRBD2; CDR3nt: TGTGCCAGCGCTCCGGGACTAGCCTCCCATGAGCAGTTCTTC; CDR3aa: CASAPGLASHEQFF
v_gene: TRBV7-2; abundance: NA; j_gene: TRBJ2-7; d_gene: NA; CDR3nt: TGTGCCAGCAGCTTGTCCACTACCTACGAGCAGTACTTC; CDR3aa: CASSLSTTYEQYF